Listed below are T cell receptor beta chains from one sample, sequenced in a study of CD8 T cells in ankylosing spondylitis. A single record per CDR3 protein comes from TCRdb applying MiXCR to the 5' RACE reads. The table shows around 220,000 distinct CDR3 sequences, with approximately 20% occurring only once. The sample taken for sequencing was blood, either unsorted or a sorted T cell fraction (not recorded which). The receptors come from a male donor with ankylosing spondylitis. Each CDR3 is given without its conserved first and last residue. Each record gives: D gene, clone size, CDR3 length, V gene, CDR3 protein. D genes are given only for firm matches. The size field is filled for only some rows; it gives once, few, many or a size class.

TRBD1 . 14 TRBV11-3 ASSTDLTGQEETQY
TRBD1 few 13 TRBV12-3/TRBV12-4 ASSPDRGHQETQY
TRBD1 . 10 TRBV6-1 ATVGQGTEAF
TRBD1 once 13 TRBV5-4 ASSSGQGVAGELF
. . 11 TRBV11-2 ASSTGLGNEQY
. few 12 TRBV7-6 ASSPSPRVAEAF
. . 12 TRBV7-8 ASSLAGVPLEQF
. few 15 TRBV12-3/TRBV12-4 ASSLSSLVSSYNEQF
. . 8 TRBV2 ASSSSGYT
. . 13 TRBV20-1 SARDVGERSYEQY
TRBD1 few 13 TRBV4-1 ASSQDTGTGWEQY
. . 13 TRBV7-3 ASSLNSVGADTQY
TRBD2 . 15 TRBV4-1 ASSQVYPGTRNHEQY
. few 12 TRBV27 ASSFQASTDTQY
TRBD1 . 15 TRBV20-1 SAFRGAGKNTNTEAF
TRBD2 . 14 TRBV13 ASSTSPGGGFHEQY
. . 14 TRBV28 ASSFAAVGASYGYT
. few 13 TRBV27 ASSLSQVVADTQY
TRBD2 few 13 TRBV3-1 ASRRLAGDQETQY
TRBD2 . 17 TRBV6-2/TRBV6-3 ASSYSSASGGHHQETQY
TRBD2 few 16 TRBV11-1 ASSRLPAGDLNTGELF
. few 14 TRBV7-9 ASSSSLRTRDTEAF
. . 12 TRBV7-6 ASSLPRVGEKLF
. few 11 TRBV12-5 ASESESTDTQY
. few 12 TRBV28 ASSWAPENTEAF
. . 11 TRBV5-6 ASEESGANVLT
TRBD1 . 13 TRBV7-7 ASSLGGGVWETQY
TRBD1 . 15 TRBV7-6 ASSWMPTGVDNSPLH
TRBD2 . 11 TRBV24-1 ATSDFGRDTQY
. few 12 TRBV27 ASRMRGPLFEQY
. few 14 TRBV5-1 ASSFWVDGHNYGYT
. . 12 TRBV5-1 ASSFIGGIYGYT
. . 14 TRBV14 ASSQDGVFSTDTQY
TRBD2 many 12 TRBV12-3/TRBV12-4 ASSLGGLADEQF
. few 15 TRBV29-1 SVEVAGSFTSTDTQY
TRBD2 . 14 TRBV19 ASSILGLAATDTQY
TRBD2 few 13 TRBV14 ASSHGTTWGNEQF
. few 10 TRBV3-1 ASSQISYEQY
. . 14 TRBV7-2 ASSHDLYGSSGTQY
. few 13 TRBV4-3 ASSQDRASGNTIY
. . 14 TRBV15 ATSLGGDSSYNEQF
. . 11 TRBV28 ASSYRGVTEAF
. . 13 TRBV12-3/TRBV12-4 ASSTDSPSNYGYT